The TCR beta chain described here comes from a study of beta chain features in type 1 diabetes. Whole-study findings and limits: TCRB repertoires of naive, central memory and Treg cells appeared more similar among patients than among healthy donors. Reads derived from cDNA could over-represent cells showing high TCR expression.

Expressed TCRB transcripts were sequenced because the entire RNA isolate underwent reverse transcription. The study sequenced naive, central memory and regulatory T cell samples to an average of about 4 million reads. The data were produced by immunoSEQ multiplex PCR, yet TCRdb's version contains in-frame clones alone and is incomplete. The sample contains around 310,000 clones, roughly 11% of which appear only once. CDR3 length equals 14 residues. V gave up 4 bases and J gave up 6 bases; unmatched junction bases: 5. Germline CDR1 reads MGHDK; CDR2 reads SYGVNS. A word on this clone: Its antigen is unidentified.

The J gene is TRBJ2-2, the V gene TRBV25-1; TRBD2 aligns across 7 bases. The material sequenced was naive CD4+ T cells from blood. This clonotype originated in a woman in her twenties or thirties in good health. The DNA of the CDR3 is TGTGCCAGCAGTGTGCGGGCGGGAGCCGGGGAGCTGTTTTTT. It encodes CASSVRAGAGELFF.